This T cell receptor beta chain was retrieved from a study of CD8 T cells in Susac syndrome. J gave up 4 bases and V 4 bases, and 4 bases lay outside the gene matches. The CDR3 length is 13 residues. Germline V gene data show CDR1 as SQVTM and CDR2 as ANQGSEA. General study results and limits: The authors acknowledged that their TCR sequencing and HLA analysis involved a relatively small number of individuals.

TEMRA cells were enriched by FACS, and CD4+ and CD8+ T cells were negatively isolated. To note about this clonotype: The antigen is not known.

RNA, at roughly 0.45 to 1 ug, was reverse transcribed with random hexamers. TCRdb re-analysed the immunoSEQ multiplex PCR reads in MiXCR, keeping a single row per CDR3 protein. The sample gives roughly 200,000 distinct CDR3 sequences, less than 95% of which show up once; over 0.08% is in the top ten. This TCR came from a human donor in good health. This chain connects TRBV29-1 to TRBJ2-1; the match to TRBD2 covers 7 bases. Specimen: CD4+ T cells from PBMCs. The CDR3 DNA is TGCAGCGTTGCTCTAGCGGATTACAATGAGCAGTTCTTC. This sequence encodes CSVALADYNEQFF.